This is a list of T cell receptor beta chains from one sample in a study of blood T cell repertoires in COVID-19. The protocol was immunoSEQ multiplex PCR, while the TCRdb copy is restricted to in-frame clones and leaves out a portion. This table has around 250,000 clones, 70% to 90% appearing once. Sequencing used PBMCs or T cells enriched from blood (not recorded which). The receptor set was obtained from a woman aged 45-59 years who had been exposed to COVID-19. CDR3s include the opening cysteine and the closing phenylalanine or tryptophan. A D gene is named only where the DNA matches it firmly. Rows give clone size only sometimes, using once, few, many, or a class for an expanded clone.

clone_size	v_call	j_call	d_call	cdr3_length	cdr3_aa	cdr3_nt
-	TRBV5-6	TRBJ1-6	-	13	CASSLGGESPLHF	TGTGCCAGCAGCTTGGGTGGAGAATCACCCCTCCACTTT
few	TRBV5-1	TRBJ1-3	TRBD1	13	CASSWGQGNTIYF	TGCGCCAGCAGCTGGGGACAGGGAAACACCATATATTTT
-	TRBV18	TRBJ1-5	-	17	CASSPNSPGATNQPQHF	TGTGCCAGCTCACCAAATTCCCCAGGGGCTACCAATCAGCCCCAGCATTTT
-	TRBV30	TRBJ1-1	-	10	CAGGGTEAFF	TGTGCGGGGGGGGGCACTGAAGCTTTCTTT
once	TRBV28	TRBJ1-1	-	14	CASTPGGARTEAFF	TGTGCCAGCACTCCTGGAGGGGCCAGGACTGAAGCTTTCTTT
-	TRBV12-3/TRBV12-4	TRBJ1-1	-	12	CASSFGGLGAFF	TGTGCCAGCAGTTTTGGGGGCCTTGGGGCTTTCTTT
-	TRBV6-5	TRBJ1-4	-	15	CASRPRRGANEKLFF	TGTGCCAGCAGACCCCGCAGGGGTGCTAATGAAAAACTGTTTTTT
-	TRBV11-2	TRBJ2-1	TRBD2	15	CASSLERGGLNEQFF	TGTGCCAGCAGCTTAGAGCGGGGGGGTCTTAATGAGCAGTTCTTC
-	TRBV29-1	TRBJ1-1	-	11	CSVERGLQAFF	TGCAGCGTTGAAAGGGGACTTCAAGCTTTCTTT
-	TRBV4-2	TRBJ2-1	-	15	CASSQESRGNNEQFF	TGTGCCAGCAGCCAAGAGTCCAGGGGAAACAATGAGCAGTTCTTC
-	TRBV7-8	TRBJ1-5	-	13	CASSLGVNQPQHF	TGTGCCAGCAGCTTAGGAGTCAATCAGCCCCAGCATTTT
-	TRBV11-2	TRBJ2-5	-	14	CASSTASERETQYF	TGTGCCAGCAGCACCGCTAGCGAGCGGGAGACCCAGTACTTC
-	TRBV19	TRBJ2-3	TRBD2	15	CASQLAGGPSDTQYF	TGTGCCAGCCAACTAGCGGGGGGGCCGAGTGATACGCAGTATTTT
few	TRBV5-1	TRBJ1-1	-	13	CASSFQENTEAFF	TGCGCCAGCAGCTTTCAGGAGAACACTGAAGCTTTCTTT
-	TRBV6-5	TRBJ1-1	TRBD1	14	CASSDDRDRTEAFF	TGTGCCAGCAGCGACGACAGGGATCGGACTGAAGCTTTCTTT
-	TRBV28	TRBJ1-2	TRBD1	17	CASSPGGTGWGLGGYTF	TGTGCCAGCAGTCCCGGCGGGACAGGGTGGGGGCTTGGAGGCTACACCTTC
-	TRBV7-9	TRBJ1-1	-	13	CASRVGGDTEAFF	TGTGCCAGCAGAGTAGGAGGGGACACTGAAGCTTTCTTT
-	TRBV7-2	TRBJ2-3	-	15	CASSLVRGPTDTQYF	TGTGCCAGCAGCTTAGTGCGAGGGCCCACAGATACGCAGTATTTT
-	TRBV5-4	TRBJ2-3	TRBD2	17	CASSLAGRGGVTDTQYF	TGTGCCAGCAGCTTGGCGGGGCGGGGGGGCGTCACAGATACGCAGTATTTT
-	TRBV28	TRBJ2-5	TRBD2	15	CASSSLGGGQETQYF	TGTGCCAGCAGTTCCTTGGGGGGGGGACAAGAGACCCAGTACTTC
-	TRBV5-6	TRBJ2-1	-	18	CASSSYFLGQRTYNEQFF	TGTGCCAGCAGCTCCTATTTTTTAGGACAGCGAACCTACAATGAGCAGTTCTTC
-	TRBV7-2	TRBJ1-4	-	16	CASSLTPGISNEKLFF	TGTGCCAGCAGCTTAACGCCAGGGATCTCTAATGAAAAACTGTTTTTT
-	TRBV19	TRBJ1-3	-	16	CASSWNKGEWGNTIYF	TGTGCCAGTAGCTGGAATAAAGGGGAATGGGGAAACACCATATATTTT
-	TRBV3-1/TRBV3-2	TRBJ1-1	-	13	CASSQDLRAEAFF	TGTGCCAGCAGCCAAGATCTGCGGGCTGAAGCTTTCTTT
-	TRBV2	TRBJ1-3	TRBD1	15	CASSGGDRGENTIYF	TGTGCCAGCAGTGGAGGGGACAGGGGAGAAAACACCATATATTTT
-	TRBV4-3	TRBJ1-5	-	15	CASSQGQGSNQPQHF	TGCGCCAGCAGCCAAGGGCAGGGGAGCAATCAGCCCCAGCATTTT
-	TRBV5-5	TRBJ1-3	-	15	CASSLQGRLGNTIYF	TGTGCCAGCAGCTTACAGGGAAGACTCGGAAACACCATATATTTT
-	TRBV11-2	TRBJ2-2	TRBD1	19	CASSHRGGRGTPLAGELFF	TGTGCCAGCAGCCACAGGGGTGGCAGGGGGACCCCATTGGCCGGGGAGCTGTTTTTT
-	TRBV10-1	TRBJ2-3	-	14	CASSEYRVTDTQYF	TGCGCCAGCAGTGAGTACAGGGTCACAGATACGCAGTATTTT
-	TRBV19	TRBJ1-1	TRBD1	14	CASTQGAGDTEAFF	TGTGCCAGTACACAGGGGGCAGGGGACACTGAAGCTTTCTTT
-	TRBV2	TRBJ2-4	-	18	CASSEDRAGFAAKNIQYF	TGTGCCAGCAGTGAAGATCGGGCAGGGTTCGCGGCCAAAAACATTCAGTACTTC
few	TRBV5-6	TRBJ1-1	-	14	CASRRGRGNTEAFF	TGTGCCAGCAGGAGAGGGAGAGGGAACACTGAAGCTTTCTTT
-	TRBV29-1	TRBJ1-2	TRBD1	16	CSVDRSAGTVIDGYTF	TGCAGCGTTGATAGATCGGCTGGGACAGTTATCGATGGCTACACCTTC
-	TRBV7-2	TRBJ2-3	-	12	CASSSDSNTQYF	TGTGCCAGCAGCTCCGACAGCAATACGCAGTATTTT
-	TRBV27	TRBJ1-5	-	15	CASRRGGEGNQPQHF	TGTGCCAGCCGCCGGGGAGGGGAGGGCAATCAGCCCCAGCATTTT
-	TRBV24-1	TRBJ1-2	TRBD1	14	CATSSGTGYYGYTF	TGTGCCACCAGCTCCGGGACAGGGTACTATGGCTACACCTTC
-	TRBV6-6	TRBJ1-4	-	14	CASSFAGAGEKLFF	TGTGCCAGCAGCTTCGCGGGAGCAGGCGAAAAACTGTTTTTT
-	TRBV6-5	TRBJ1-6	-	16	CASSYSTNRYNSPLHF	TGTGCCAGCAGTTACTCGACAAACAGATATAATTCACCCCTCCACTTT
-	TRBV18	TRBJ1-4	-	15	CASSPERRPNEKLFF	TGTGCCAGCTCACCAGAAAGGAGGCCCAACGAAAAACTGTTTTTT
-	TRBV5-1	TRBJ2-2	TRBD2	14	CASSALAGTGELFF	TGCGCCAGCAGCGCTCTAGCGGGCACCGGGGAGCTGTTTTTT
-	TRBV6-5	TRBJ2-7	TRBD2	15	CASSKNGGAPYEQYF	TGTGCCAGCAGTAAAAACGGGGGGGCTCCCTACGAGCAGTACTTC